This T cell receptor (beta chain) was sequenced for a study of shared clonotypes between healthy human individuals. This clone has only a few counts. Unmatched junction bases numbered 5, after V lost 0 bases and J lost 0 bases. This CDR3 is built from 18 residues. CDR1 and CDR2 from the germline V gene are MNHNS and SASEGT. Generated by immunoSEQ multiplex PCR, the TCRdb table keeps only in-frame clones and is missing some. This table has 1 million to 1.2 million clones, roughly 80% appearing once. This TCR was sampled from a man aged 18-30 years in good health. Some clones in this sample may be carry-over from other donors' samples. The specimen sequenced was memory CD4+ T cells from PBMCs. Subset specified: CD45RA-negative fraction. This chain uses TRBV6-1 with TRBJ1-5, with 10 bases fitting TRBD1. DNA of the CDR3: TGTGCCAGCAGTGAAGCCCGGACAGGGGGGTTTAGCAATCAGCCCCAGCATTTT. The encoded protein is CASSEARTGGFSNQPQHF.